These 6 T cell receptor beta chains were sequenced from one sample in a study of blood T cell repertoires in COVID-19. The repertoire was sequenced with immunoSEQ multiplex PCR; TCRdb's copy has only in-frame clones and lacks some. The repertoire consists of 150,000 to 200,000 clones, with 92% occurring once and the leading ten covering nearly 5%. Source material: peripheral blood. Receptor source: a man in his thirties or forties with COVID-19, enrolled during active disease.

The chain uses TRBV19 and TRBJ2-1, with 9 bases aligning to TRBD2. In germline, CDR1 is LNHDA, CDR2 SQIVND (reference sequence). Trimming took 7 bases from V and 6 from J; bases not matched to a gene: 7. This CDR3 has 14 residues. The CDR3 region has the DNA TGTGCCAGTACCTCCGGCGGGAGGGCCAATGAGCAGTTCTTC. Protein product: CASTSGGRANEQFF. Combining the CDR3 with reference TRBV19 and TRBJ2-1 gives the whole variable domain DGGITQSPKYLFRKEGQNVTLSCEQNLNHDAMYWYRQDPGQGLRLIYYSQIVNDFQKGDIAEGYSVSREKKESFPLTVTSAQKNPTAFYLCASTSGGRANEQFFGPGTRLTVL.

The CDR3 DNA reads as TGTGCCAGTAGTATCACAGGGGGGTACAACACTGAAGCTTTCTTT. Translating gives CASSITGGYNTEAFF. The chain employs TRBV19 and TRBJ1-1; TRBD1 matches 8 bases. V gave up 3 bases and J gave up 2 bases; unmatched junction bases: 5. The CDR3 totals 15 residues. CDR1 is LNHDA, CDR2 SQIVND, per germline (reference sequence).

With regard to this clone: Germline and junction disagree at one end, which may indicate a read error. CDR3 nucleotide sequence: TGTGCCAGCAGTTTGGGCCCGGGGTCTAACTATGGCTACACCTTC. Residues: CASSLGPGSNYGYTF. The chain is built from TRBV5-6 and TRBJ1-2, with D uncertain. Germline V gene lookup returns CDR1 SGHDT and CDR2 YYEEEE. The CDR3 has 15 amino acids.

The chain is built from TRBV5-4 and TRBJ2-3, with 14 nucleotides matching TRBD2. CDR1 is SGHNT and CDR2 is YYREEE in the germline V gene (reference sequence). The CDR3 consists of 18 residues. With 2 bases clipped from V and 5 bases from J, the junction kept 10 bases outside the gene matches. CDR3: CASSFRLAGGPYQDTQYF. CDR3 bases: TGTGCCAGCAGCTTTCGACTAGCGGGGGGGCCGTATCAAGATACGCAGTATTTT.

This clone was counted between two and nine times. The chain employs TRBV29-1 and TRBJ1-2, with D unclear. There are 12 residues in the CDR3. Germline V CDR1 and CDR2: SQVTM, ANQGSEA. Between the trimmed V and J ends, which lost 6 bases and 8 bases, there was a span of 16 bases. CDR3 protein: CSVRRVTGGYTF. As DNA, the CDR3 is TGCAGCGTCCGGAGGGTTACGGGAGGCTACACCTTC.

The CDR3 spells CASSQVTSAYEQYF. In DNA, the CDR3 is TGTGCCAGCAGCCAAGTTACCAGCGCCTACGAGCAGTACTTC. The gene calls are TRBV3-1 (or the pseudogene TRBV3-2) and TRBJ2-7, with D hard to call. The CDR3 extends over 14 amino acids. Germline V gene sequence: CDR1 LGHDT, CDR2 YNNKEL (reference sequence). The germline V and J ends were trimmed by 1 base and 2 bases, with 9 bases remaining between them.